One and the same sample provided the 8 T cell receptor beta chains below, sequenced in a study of T cells after yellow fever vaccination. Each CDR3 protein gets one entry after TCRdb re-called the 5' RACE reads with MiXCR. The data show under 600,000 distinct CDR3 sequences, about 13% seen once. The input for sequencing was PBMCs, taken on the day of the yellow fever booster vaccination. These receptors were collected from a man aged 25 to 45 who received the YFV17D yellow fever vaccine.

This clonotype turned up a few times. The chain carries TRBV7-9 and TRBJ2-1; 8 bases map to TRBD2. The V gene end was trimmed by 2 bases and the J gene end by 9 bases; junction bases not matched to a gene: 3. Germline lookup yields CDR1 SEHNR and CDR2 FQNEAQ (reference sequence). The CDR3 spans 13 residues. CDR3 loop: CASSLSGSSEQFF. For the CDR3, the DNA is TGTGCCAGCAGCTTAAGCGGGAGCTCTGAGCAGTTCTTC.

The chain carries TRBV12-3 or TRBV12-4 and TRBJ1-5; 10 bases are a match to TRBD1. This CDR3 has 15 residues. Trimming removed 5 bases from V and 5 bases from J; junction bases left unmatched: 6. CDR3 in amino acids: CASSRTGGADQPQHF. CDR3 coding DNA: TGTGCCAGCAGTCGGACAGGGGGGGCGGATCAGCCCCAGCATTTT.

The chain links TRBV27 to TRBJ2-3, with a tentative D call TRBD2 (6 bases). In germline, CDR1 is MNHEY, CDR2 SMNVEV (reference sequence). This CDR3 is 16 amino acids long. The V end lost 1 base, the J end lost 2 bases, and 13 bases lay between the germline ends. This chain's CDR3 is CASSLLAEVSTDTQYF. The CDR3 DNA is TGTGCCAGCAGTTTATTAGCGGAAGTCTCCACAGATACGCAGTATTTT.

The chain carries TRBV7-2 and TRBJ2-5; 8 bases agree with TRBD1. The CDR3 sequence is 15 residues long. With V trimmed by 1 base and J by 1 base, 2 bases remained unmatched. CDR1 is SGHTA, CDR2 FQGNSA, per germline. The CDR3 loop is CASSLGGQVQETQYF. For the CDR3, the DNA is TGTGCCAGCAGCTTAGGGGGACAGGTCCAAGAGACCCAGTACTTC.

V usage is TRBV9 and J usage is TRBJ2-2, with 12 bases identical to TRBD1. The ends lost 3 bases at V and 12 bases at J; junction bases unmatched: 6. The germline CDR1 and CDR2 sequences are SGDLS and YYNGEE. The length of the CDR3 is 14 residues. The CDR3 DNA reads as TGTGCCAGCAGCGCGGGACAGGGGGCTGTGAAGCTGTTTTTT. Its protein product is CASSAGQGAVKLFF.

This clonotype has just a few counts. The chain uses TRBV29-1 and TRBJ2-5, with D perhaps matching TRBD1 (6 bases). The CDR3 extends over 12 amino acids. V lost 4 bases and J lost 7, with 13 bases in between. Germline V gene sequence: CDR1 SQVTM, CDR2 ANQGSEA. The CDR3 is CSVVQGVGTQYF. CDR3 DNA: TGCAGCGTTGTACAGGGCGTTGGGACCCAGTACTTC.

This clonotype came up a few times. The chain combines TRBV2 with TRBJ2-7, with TRBD1 matching over 9 bases. Germline V gene data show CDR1 as SNHLY and CDR2 as FYNNEI. This CDR3 region has 14 residues. Germline trimming cut 6 bases from V and 3 bases from J; bases unmatched to any gene: 6. This CDR3 is CASREQGANYEQYF. The CDR3 bases are TGTGCCAGCAGGGAACAGGGGGCCAACTACGAGCAGTACTTC.

This clonotype was observed a few times. The chain employs TRBV20-1 and TRBJ2-3; 9 nucleotides match TRBD2. Germline V CDR1 and CDR2: DFQATT, SNEGSKA (reference sequence). This CDR3 region has 16 residues. With V trimmed by 6 bases and J by 1 base, 11 bases remained unmatched. DNA for the CDR3: TGCAGTGCCCCTTGGGCGGGAGGGTTCCGCACAGATACGCAGTATTTT. Protein sequence: CSAPWAGGFRTDTQYF.